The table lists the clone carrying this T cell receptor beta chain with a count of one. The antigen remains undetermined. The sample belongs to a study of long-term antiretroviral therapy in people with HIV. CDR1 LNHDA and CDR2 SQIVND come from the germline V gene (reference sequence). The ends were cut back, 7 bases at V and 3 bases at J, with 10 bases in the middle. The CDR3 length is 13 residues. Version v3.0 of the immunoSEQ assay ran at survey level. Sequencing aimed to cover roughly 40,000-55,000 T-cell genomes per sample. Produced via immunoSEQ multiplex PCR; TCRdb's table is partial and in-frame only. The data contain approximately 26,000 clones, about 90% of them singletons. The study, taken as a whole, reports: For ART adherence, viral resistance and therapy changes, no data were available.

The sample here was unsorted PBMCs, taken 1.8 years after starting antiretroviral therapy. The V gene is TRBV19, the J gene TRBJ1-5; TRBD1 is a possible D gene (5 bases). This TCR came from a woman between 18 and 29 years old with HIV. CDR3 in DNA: TGTGCCAGTAATTTCAGGGTCAATCAGCCCCAGCATTTT. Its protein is CASNFRVNQPQHF.